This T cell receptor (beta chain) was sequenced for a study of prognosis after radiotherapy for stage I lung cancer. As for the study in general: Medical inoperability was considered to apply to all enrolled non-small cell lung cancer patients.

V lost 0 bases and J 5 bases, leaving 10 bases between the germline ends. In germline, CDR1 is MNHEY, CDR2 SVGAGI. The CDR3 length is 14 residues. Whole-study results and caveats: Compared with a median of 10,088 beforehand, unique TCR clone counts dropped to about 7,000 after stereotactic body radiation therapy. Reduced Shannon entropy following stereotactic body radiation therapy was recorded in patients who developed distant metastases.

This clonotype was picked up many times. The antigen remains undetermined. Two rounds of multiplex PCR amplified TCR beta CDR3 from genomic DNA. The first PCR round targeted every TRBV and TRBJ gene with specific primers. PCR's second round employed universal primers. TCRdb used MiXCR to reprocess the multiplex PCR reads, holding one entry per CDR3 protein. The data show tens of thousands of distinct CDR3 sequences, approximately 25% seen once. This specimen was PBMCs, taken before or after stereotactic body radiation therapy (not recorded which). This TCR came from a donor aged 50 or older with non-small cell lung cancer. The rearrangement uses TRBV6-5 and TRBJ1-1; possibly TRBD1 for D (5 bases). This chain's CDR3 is CASSYSGGRTEAFF. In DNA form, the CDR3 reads TGTGCCAGCAGTTACTCGGGGGGTCGGACTGAAGCTTTCTTT.